The 10 T cell receptor beta chains reported below all come from one sample, sequenced in a study of PD-1 blockade in classical Hodgkin lymphoma. TCRdb keeps only in-frame clones here, not all; method: immunoSEQ multiplex PCR. This table has about 46,000 clones, approximately 91% appearing once. Time point of the sample: newly diagnosed, previously untreated cHL patient sample. The sequenced sample was peripheral blood mononuclear cells (PBMCs). All receptors come from a human donor with classical Hodgkin lymphoma.

The genes are TRBV6-5 and TRBJ2-7; D is tentatively TRBD1 or TRBD2 (5 bases each). Germline-derived CDR1 and CDR2 are MNHEY and SVGAGI. This CDR3 region has 15 residues. The V gene lost 6 bases and the J gene lost 6 bases, with 21 bases spanning the gap. CDR3 sequence: CASRLGVAQGFEQYF. DNA for the CDR3: TGTGCCAGCAGACTTGGAGTAGCGCAGGGCTTCGAGCAGTACTTC.

The sample holds one count of this clone. The chain couples TRBV18 to TRBJ1-1; D is undetermined. Germline CDR1 KGHSH, CDR2 LQKENI. The CDR3 sequence is 14 residues long. V lost 0 bases and J 9 bases, leaving 14 bases between the germline ends. DNA of the CDR3: TGTGCCAGCTCACCACCCGCTGGATCTAGACAAGCTTTCTTT. It yields the protein CASSPPAGSRQAFF.

The V gene is TRBV7-7, the J gene TRBJ2-1, with 11 bases identical to TRBD2. The CDR3 has 15 residues. After removal of 5 bases from V and 7 bases from J, the junction contained 7 bases not matched to a gene. Germline values: CDR1 SSHAT, CDR2 FNYEAQ (reference sequence). CDR3 region: CASSKTSGKSNEQFF. CDR3 DNA sequence: TGTGCCAGCAGCAAGACTAGCGGGAAATCTAATGAGCAGTTCTTC.

This chain uses TRBV28 with TRBJ2-7, with 7 positions matching TRBD1. This CDR3 comprises 16 residues. In germline, CDR1 is MDHEN, CDR2 SYDVKM. J gave up 0 bases and V 6 bases, and 11 bases lay outside the gene matches. Here the CDR3 reads CASSRWTGEYSYEQYF. The CDR3 nucleotides are TGTGCCAGCAGCCGATGGACAGGCGAGTACTCCTACGAGCAGTACTTC. Full variable domain (rest looked up from reference TRBV28 and TRBJ2-7): DVKVTQSSRYLVKRTGEKVFLECVQDMDHENMFWYRQDPGLGLRLIYFSYDVKMKEKGDIPEGYSVSREKKERFSLILESASTNQTSMYLCASSRWTGEYSYEQYFGPGTRLTVT.

This chain joins TRBV4-1 and TRBJ2-3; 10 nucleotides line up with TRBD2. The germline gives CDR1 MGHRA, CDR2 YSYEKL. Trimming at V came to 4 bases and at J to 5 bases, leaving 3 bases not matched to a gene. The CDR3 is made up of 14 amino acids. Here the CDR3 DNA reads TGCGCCAGCAGCCCCCTAGCGGGAGTAGATACGCAGTATTTT. It specifies CASSPLAGVDTQYF.

The chain uses TRBV2 and TRBJ2-7; TRBD2 matches at 9 bases. The CDR3 is 15 residues long. J gave up 5 bases and V 10 bases, and 15 bases lay outside the gene matches. Per germline, CDR1 SNHLY and CDR2 FYNNEI. The CDR3 DNA sequence: TGTGCCACCAGCCTTGGGGCGGGAGGGCAGGACGAGCAGTACTTC. This gives the protein CATSLGAGGQDEQYF. Supplemented by reference TRBV2 and TRBJ2-7, the full variable domain reads EPEVTQTPSHQVTQMGQEVILRCVPISNHLYFYWYRQILGQKVEFLVSFYNNEISEKSEIFDDQFSVERPDGSNFTLKIRSTKLEDSAMYFCATSLGAGGQDEQYFGPGTRLTVT.

J is TRBJ2-1 and V is TRBV5-5; no firm D call. The CDR3 totals 17 residues. Per the germline V gene, CDR1 is SGHKS and CDR2 is YYEKEE (reference sequence). V lost 0 bases, J lost 3 bases, and 16 bases lay in between. CDR3 sequence reads: CASSLDGRSSVYNEQFF. The CDR3, as DNA: TGTGCCAGCAGCTTGGATGGTCGCTCCTCTGTCTACAATGAGCAGTTCTTC. Combining the CDR3 with reference TRBV5-5 and TRBJ2-1 gives the whole variable domain DAGVTQSPTHLIKTRGQQVTLRCSPISGHKSVSWYQQVLGQGPQFIFQYYEKEERGRGNFPDRFSARQFPNYSSELNVNALLLGDSALYLCASSLDGRSSVYNEQFFGPGTRLTVL.

This clone was seen a single time. The chain employs TRBV2 and TRBJ1-1; D not resolved. Germline CDR1 SNHLY, CDR2 FYNNEI. There are 15 residues in the CDR3. V shed 3 bases and J shed 7 bases, with 18 bases lying between them. The CDR3 loop reads CASSDRGLGMGEAFF. DNA for the CDR3: TGTGCCAGCAGTGATAGAGGTCTTGGGATGGGTGAAGCTTTCTTT.

The genes are TRBV14 and TRBJ2-1; D unresolved. Germline-derived CDR1 and CDR2 are SGHDN and FVKESK. Trimming stripped 3 bases from V and 7 bases from J, with 16 bases between. The CDR3 length is 15 residues. CDR3: CASSHLGTLNNEQFF. The DNA for the CDR3 is TGTGCCAGCAGCCACCTGGGTACGCTCAATAATGAGCAGTTCTTC.

The chain recombines TRBV5-1 with TRBJ2-1; no clear D. Germline V lookup: CDR1 SGHRS, CDR2 YFSETQ. V gave up 4 bases and J gave up 0 bases, with 11 bases separating them. The length of the CDR3 is 15 residues. In nucleotides, the CDR3 is TGCGCCAGCAGCCCCCATGTCAGCTCCTACAATGAGCAGTTCTTC. This gives the protein CASSPHVSSYNEQFF.